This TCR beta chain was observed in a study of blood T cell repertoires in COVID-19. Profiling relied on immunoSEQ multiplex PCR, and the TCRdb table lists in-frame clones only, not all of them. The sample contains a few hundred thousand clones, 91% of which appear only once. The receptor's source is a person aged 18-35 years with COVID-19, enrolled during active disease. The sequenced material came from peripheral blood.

The CDR3 DNA is TGTGCCAGCAGCGTAGCTTCCCAGGGCGGCTACGAGCAGTACTTC. This codes for CASSVASQGGYEQYF. V usage is TRBV9 and J usage is TRBJ2-7; a possible D gene is TRBD1 (5 bases). This CDR3 is 15 amino acids long. V was clipped by 0 bases and J by 3 bases, with 13 bases between them. Germline V gives CDR1 SGDLS, CDR2 YYNGEE.